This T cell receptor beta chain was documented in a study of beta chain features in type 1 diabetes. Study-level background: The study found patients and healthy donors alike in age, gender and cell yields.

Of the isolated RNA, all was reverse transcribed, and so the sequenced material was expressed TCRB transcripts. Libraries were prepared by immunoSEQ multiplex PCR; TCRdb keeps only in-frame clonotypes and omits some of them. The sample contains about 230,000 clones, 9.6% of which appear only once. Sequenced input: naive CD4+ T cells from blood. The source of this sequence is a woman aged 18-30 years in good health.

The CDR3 protein is CASQGQNTGELFF. Written as DNA, the CDR3 is TGTGCCAGCCAGGGACAGAACACCGGGGAGCTGTTTTTT. The gene calls are TRBV11-2 and TRBJ2-2; D might be TRBD1 (6 bases). Per germline, CDR1 SGHAT and CDR2 FQNNGV. The CDR3 length is 13 residues. V lost 8 bases and J 1 base, leaving 8 bases between the germline ends.